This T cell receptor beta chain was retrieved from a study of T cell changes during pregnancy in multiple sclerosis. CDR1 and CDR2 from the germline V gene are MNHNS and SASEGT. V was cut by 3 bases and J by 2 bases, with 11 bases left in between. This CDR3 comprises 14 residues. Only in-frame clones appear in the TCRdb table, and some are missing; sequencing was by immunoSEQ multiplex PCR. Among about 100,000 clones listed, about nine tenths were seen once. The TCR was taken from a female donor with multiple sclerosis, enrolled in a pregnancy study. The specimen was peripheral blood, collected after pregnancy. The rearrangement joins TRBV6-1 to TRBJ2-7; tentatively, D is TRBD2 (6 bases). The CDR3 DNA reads TGTGCCAGCAGTGACGTAGCGGCAACCTACGAGCAGTACTTC. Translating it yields CASSDVAATYEQYF.